The 23 T cell receptor beta chains below all came from one sample that was sequenced in a study of response to subunit inactivated influenza vaccine. TCRdb re-analysed the RT-PCR reads in MiXCR, keeping a single row per CDR3 protein. The table includes 590,000 or so distinct CDR3 sequences, 14% detected once. The sequences come from PBMCs from blood, collected 14 to 15 days before vaccination. These TCRs come from a man aged 45 to 65 who received an inactivated influenza vaccine.

This clonotype has a handful of counts. The genes are TRBV10-3 and TRBJ2-7, with TRBD1 matching 9 bases. CDR3 length: 15 residues. The V gene end was trimmed by 4 bases and the J gene end by 0 bases; junction bases not matched to a gene: 4. Looked up from germline, CDR1 is ENHRY and CDR2 is SYGVKD. The DNA of the CDR3 is TGTGCCATCAGTGGGGGACAGGGTCTCTCCTACGAGCAGTACTTC. It yields the protein CAISGGQGLSYEQYF.

This chain links TRBV7-8 with TRBJ2-7, with D unclear. The germline gives CDR1 SGHVS, CDR2 FQNEAQ. The V end was cut by 3 bases, the J end by 3 bases, with 18 bases between. This CDR3 has 16 amino acids. The CDR3 nucleotides are TGTGCCAGCAGCTTGTATGAAGGACGGCGGAGCTACGAGCAGTACTTC. Protein: CASSLYEGRRSYEQYF.

This clonotype was counted many times. V gene TRBV6-2 or TRBV6-3 combines with J gene TRBJ2-1; 9 bases align to TRBD2. After removal of 3 bases from V and 7 bases from J, the junction contained 16 bases not matched to a gene. Germline assignment: CDR1 MNHEY and CDR2 SVGEGT. CDR3 size: 18 residues. CDR3 sequence: CASSYRQGSRTSENEQFF. The CDR3, as DNA: TGTGCCAGCAGTTATAGGCAGGGGTCCCGGACTAGCGAGAATGAGCAGTTCTTC.

This clonotype appeared a few times. V usage is TRBV20-1 and J usage is TRBJ2-3, with 8 bases identical to TRBD2. The CDR3 contains 16 residues. Per the germline V gene, CDR1 is DFQATT and CDR2 is SNEGSKA (reference sequence). The trim removed 0 bases at V and 1 base at J, leaving 6 bases unmatched. The CDR3 here is CSARDPSGGRTDTQYF. The CDR3 nucleotides are TGCAGTGCTAGAGACCCCAGCGGGGGTCGCACAGATACGCAGTATTTT.

The sample holds a few counts of this clonotype. The J gene is TRBJ2-1, the V gene TRBV12-3 or TRBV12-4, with D perhaps matching TRBD2 (7 bases). V was trimmed by 7 bases and J by 0 bases, leaving 16 bases between them. This CDR3 comprises 16 residues. CDR3 nucleotides: TGTGCCAGCACCTTAGGGGGGGGGAGCTCCTACAATGAGCAGTTCTTC. This gives the protein CASTLGGGSSYNEQFF.

V is TRBV7-9 and J is TRBJ2-1; TRBD1 aligns across 8 bases. The CDR3 runs 15 residues. The germline V gene encodes CDR1 SEHNR and CDR2 FQNEAQ (reference sequence). V lost 6 bases to trimming and J lost 7 bases; unmatched junction nucleotides: 11. This CDR3 reads CASRTQRQGRNEQFF. DNA for the CDR3: TGTGCCAGCAGGACCCAACGACAGGGGAGGAATGAGCAGTTCTTC. The variable domain in full, completed from reference TRBV7-9 and TRBJ2-1, reads DTGVSQNPRHKITKRGQNVTFRCDPISEHNRLYWYRQTLGQGPEFLTYFQNEAQLEKSRLLSDRFSAERPKGSFSTLEIQRTEQGDSAMYLCASRTQRQGRNEQFFGPGTRLTVL.

The V and J genes are TRBV20-1 and TRBJ2-7; D tentatively fits TRBD1 or TRBD2 (5 bases each). This CDR3 has 13 residues. Germline V CDR1 and CDR2: DFQATT, SNEGSKA (reference sequence). Trimming took off 3 bases at V and 7 bases at J, with 16 bases between the two ends. CDR3 DNA: TGCAGTGCTAGGCCCGGGGCAAGATTAGAGCAGTACTTC. Residues: CSARPGARLEQYF.

The V call is TRBV20-1, the J call TRBJ2-7; 7 bases are shared with TRBD2. With 0 bases clipped from V and 1 base from J, the junction kept 6 bases outside the gene matches. CDR1 and CDR2 from the germline V gene are DFQATT and SNEGSKA (reference sequence). CDR3 length equals 15 residues. The CDR3 DNA reads TGCAGTGCTAGAGATGTGGGACTACAGTCCTACGAGCAGTACTTC. This gives the protein CSARDVGLQSYEQYF.

This clonotype appeared many times. J is TRBJ2-3 and V is TRBV12-3 or TRBV12-4, with D perhaps TRBD1 (6 bases). Between the trimmed V and J ends, which lost 5 bases and 2 bases, there was a span of 11 bases. The CDR3 extends over 14 amino acids. DNA for the CDR3: TGTGCCAGCAGTACCGGGACAAACACAGATACGCAGTATTTT. Its translation is CASSTGTNTDTQYF.

This clonotype occurred a few times. The V call is TRBV28, the J call TRBJ2-2; TRBD1 might be the D (5 bases). Germline CDR1 and CDR2: MDHEN and SYDVKM. The CDR3 runs 15 residues. V was cut by 6 bases and J by 4 bases, with 15 bases left in between. Written as DNA, the CDR3 is TGTGCCAGCAGACCCCCATACCAGGGCACCGGGGAGCTGTTTTTT. Its protein product is CASRPPYQGTGELFF.

The rearrangement uses TRBV5-5 and TRBJ1-1, with no clear D. CDR3 length: 15 residues. Trimming took 0 bases from V and 6 from J, leaving 15 bases between them. Germline CDR1 is SGHKS and CDR2 is YYEKEE (reference sequence). The CDR3 here is CASSLDSLNNAEAFF. For the CDR3, the DNA is TGTGCCAGCAGCTTGGATTCACTTAACAACGCTGAAGCTTTCTTT.

V gene TRBV20-1 combines with J gene TRBJ2-3, with D maybe TRBD2 (5 bases). Germline-derived CDR1 and CDR2 are DFQATT and SNEGSKA (reference sequence). Trimming stripped 5 bases from V and 4 bases from J, with 16 bases between. This CDR3 has 14 amino acids. The CDR3 loop is CSAWSTEGADTQYF. As DNA, the CDR3 is TGCAGTGCTTGGTCCACCGAGGGCGCAGATACGCAGTATTTT.

This clonotype was counted only a few times. The chain links TRBV4-3 to TRBJ2-2; 7 bases match TRBD1. There are 14 residues in the CDR3. Germline CDR1 and CDR2: LGHNA and YSLEER. Unmatched junction bases numbered 5, after V lost 5 bases and J lost 5 bases. The DNA of the CDR3 is TGCGCCAGCAGCGTATGGACAGGAACCGGGGAGCTGTTTTTT. It is translated as CASSVWTGTGELFF.

This clonotype was seen more than once but under ten times. The chain combines TRBV6-1 with TRBJ2-7; 9 bases map to TRBD1. The CDR3 runs to 13 residues. Germline V gives CDR1 MNHNS, CDR2 SASEGT. Trimming removed 6 bases from V and 3 bases from J; junction bases left unmatched: 3. This CDR3 reads CASRGQGIYEQYF. CDR3 DNA: TGTGCCAGCAGGGGACAGGGAATCTACGAGCAGTACTTC.

Only a few counts were recorded for this clonotype. The V call is TRBV11-2, the J call TRBJ2-7; D may be TRBD1 or TRBD2 (5 bases each). Germline V CDR1 and CDR2: SGHAT, FQNNGV. Trimming stripped 2 bases from V and 4 bases from J, with 15 bases between. The CDR3 sequence is 15 residues long. The CDR3 DNA follows: TGTGCCAGCAGCTTATCCCGGGACCAAGGTTACGAGCAGTACTTC. It specifies CASSLSRDQGYEQYF.

The sample holds a few counts of this clonotype. The chain has TRBV6-2 or TRBV6-3 and TRBJ2-1; TRBD2 matches 13 bases. The V gene's germline CDR1 is MNHEY and CDR2 SVGEGT. V gave up 2 bases and J gave up 8 bases; unmatched junction bases: 15. CDR3 size: 19 residues. CDR3 region: CASSYPRLRTSGSRDEQFF. Here the CDR3 DNA reads TGTGCCAGCAGTTACCCCCGCTTACGGACTAGCGGGAGTAGGGATGAGCAGTTCTTC.

This clonotype was counted many times. The chain employs TRBV20-1 and TRBJ2-1; D gene uncertain. Germline CDR1 DFQATT, CDR2 SNEGSKA (reference sequence). The CDR3 is 13 residues long. V lost 0 bases to trimming and J lost 15 bases, with 18 bases between them. The CDR3, as DNA: TGCAGTGCTAGAGATTTTGAATCTTTATTCGCGTTCTTC. As protein: CSARDFESLFAFF.

This clonotype was seen at least ten times. The rearrangement uses TRBV4-3 and TRBJ2-7; D is tentatively TRBD1 or TRBD2 (6 bases each). The germline gives CDR1 LGHNA, CDR2 YSLEER. V was shortened by 0 bases and J by 6 bases, with 9 bases between the two germline ends. CDR3 size: 13 residues. CDR3: CASSQDPGAEQYF. CDR3 sequence (DNA): TGCGCCAGCAGCCAAGATCCGGGGGCCGAGCAGTACTTC.

This clonotype was counted only a few times. The chain combines TRBV5-1 with TRBJ1-1, with D hard to call. Between the trimmed V and J ends, which lost 7 bases and 4 bases, there was a span of 17 bases. Per the germline V gene, CDR1 is SGHRS and CDR2 is YFSETQ. The CDR3 spans 14 residues. Here the CDR3 DNA reads TGCGCCAGCGCGGAAACGTCAGCGAGCACTGAAGCTTTCTTT. Protein: CASAETSASTEAFF.

This clonotype was detected many times. This chain joins TRBV11-2 and TRBJ2-2; possible D gene TRBD1, 5 bases. The V end lost 2 bases, the J end lost 0 bases, and 7 bases lay between the germline ends. This CDR3 is 15 amino acids long. Germline loops: CDR1 SGHAT, CDR2 FQNNGV. The CDR3 region has the DNA TGTGCCAGCAGCTTATCAGGGTCGAACACCGGGGAGCTGTTTTTT. Residues: CASSLSGSNTGELFF.

The chain uses TRBV2 and TRBJ2-7; TRBD2 aligns across 7 bases. This CDR3 has 15 amino acids. V gave up 6 bases and J gave up 0 bases; unmatched junction bases: 8. In germline, CDR1 is SNHLY, CDR2 FYNNEI. The CDR3 here is CASRTELASSYEQYF. For the CDR3, the DNA is TGTGCCAGCAGGACCGAACTAGCGTCCTCCTACGAGCAGTACTTC.

This clonotype was counted at least ten times. The V gene is TRBV9, the J gene TRBJ2-5, with D unclear. CDR3 size: 13 residues. V gave up 1 base and J gave up 5 bases, with 9 bases separating them. Germline-derived CDR1 and CDR2 are SGDLS and YYNGEE. The CDR3 DNA follows: TGTGCCAGCAGCGTATCCCAGCAGGAGACCCAGTACTTC. Its translation: CASSVSQQETQYF.

This clonotype was seen more than once but under ten times. The gene calls are TRBV7-2 and TRBJ2-2; 9 bases match TRBD1. Trimming removed 1 base from V and 4 bases from J; junction bases left unmatched: 4. Looked up from germline, CDR1 is SGHTA and CDR2 is FQGNSA. The CDR3 is 16 residues long. The CDR3 DNA reads TGTGCCAGCAGCTTAGACCGGACAGGGGTCACCGGGGAGCTGTTTTTT. It yields the protein CASSLDRTGVTGELFF.